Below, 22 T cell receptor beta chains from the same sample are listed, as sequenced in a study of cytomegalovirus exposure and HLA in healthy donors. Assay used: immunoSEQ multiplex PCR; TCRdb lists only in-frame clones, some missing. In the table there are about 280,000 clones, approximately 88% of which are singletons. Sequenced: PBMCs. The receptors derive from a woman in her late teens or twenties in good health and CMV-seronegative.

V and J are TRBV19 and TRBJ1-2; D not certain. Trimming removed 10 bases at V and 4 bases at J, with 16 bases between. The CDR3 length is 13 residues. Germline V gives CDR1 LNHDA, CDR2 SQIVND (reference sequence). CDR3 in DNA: TGTGCCACCTCTTCTGGAGTAAGCTATGGCTACACCTTC. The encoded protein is CATSSGVSYGYTF.

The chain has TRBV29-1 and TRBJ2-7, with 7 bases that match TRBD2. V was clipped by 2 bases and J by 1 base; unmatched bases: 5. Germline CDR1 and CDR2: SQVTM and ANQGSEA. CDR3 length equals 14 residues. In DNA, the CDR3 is TGCAGCGTTGAAAAGGGAGGGACTTCCTACGAGCAGTACTTC. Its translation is CSVEKGGTSYEQYF.

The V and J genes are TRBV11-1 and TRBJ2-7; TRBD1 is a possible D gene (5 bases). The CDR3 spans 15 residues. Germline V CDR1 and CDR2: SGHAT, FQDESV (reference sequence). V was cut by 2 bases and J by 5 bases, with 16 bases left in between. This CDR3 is CASSLLRRQGDEQYF. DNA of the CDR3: TGTGCCAGCAGCTTACTGCGGCGCCAAGGGGACGAGCAGTACTTC.

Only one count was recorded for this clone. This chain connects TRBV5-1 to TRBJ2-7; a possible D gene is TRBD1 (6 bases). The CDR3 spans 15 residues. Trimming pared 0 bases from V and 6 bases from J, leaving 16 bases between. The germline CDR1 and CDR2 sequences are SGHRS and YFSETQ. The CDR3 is CASSLDRVPIGEQYF. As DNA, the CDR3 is TGCGCCAGCAGCTTGGACAGGGTTCCCATCGGCGAGCAGTACTTC.

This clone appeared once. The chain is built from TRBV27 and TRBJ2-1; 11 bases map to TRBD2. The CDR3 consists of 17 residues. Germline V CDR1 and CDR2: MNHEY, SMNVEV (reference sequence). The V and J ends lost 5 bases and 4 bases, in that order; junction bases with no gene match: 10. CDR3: CASSPPRLAGRYNEQFF. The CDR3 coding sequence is TGTGCCAGCAGTCCACCGAGACTAGCGGGACGATACAATGAGCAGTTCTTC.

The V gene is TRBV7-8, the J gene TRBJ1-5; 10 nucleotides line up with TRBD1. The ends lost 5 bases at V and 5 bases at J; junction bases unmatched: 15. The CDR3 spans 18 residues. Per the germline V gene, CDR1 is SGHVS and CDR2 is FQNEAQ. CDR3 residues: CASSVLARDRGFHQPQHF. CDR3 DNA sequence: TGTGCCAGCAGCGTACTGGCCCGGGACAGGGGATTCCATCAGCCCCAGCATTTT.

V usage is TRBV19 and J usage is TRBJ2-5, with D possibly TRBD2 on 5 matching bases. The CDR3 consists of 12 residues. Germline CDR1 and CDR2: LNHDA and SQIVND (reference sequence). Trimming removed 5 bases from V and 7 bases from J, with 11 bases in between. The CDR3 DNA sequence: TGTGCCAGTAGTTCCAGGAGCGGGACCCAGTACTTC. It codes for CASSSRSGTQYF.

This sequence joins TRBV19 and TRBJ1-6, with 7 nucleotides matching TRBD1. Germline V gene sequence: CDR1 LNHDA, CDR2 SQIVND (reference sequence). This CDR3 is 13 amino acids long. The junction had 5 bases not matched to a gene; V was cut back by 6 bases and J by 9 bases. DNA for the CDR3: TGTGCCAGTAGAGACAGGGTTTTTTCACCCCTCCACTTT. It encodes CASRDRVFSPLHF. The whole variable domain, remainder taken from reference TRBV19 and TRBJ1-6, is DGGITQSPKYLFRKEGQNVTLSCEQNLNHDAMYWYRQDPGQGLRLIYYSQIVNDFQKGDIAEGYSVSREKKESFPLTVTSAQKNPTAFYLCASRDRVFSPLHFGNGTRLTVT.

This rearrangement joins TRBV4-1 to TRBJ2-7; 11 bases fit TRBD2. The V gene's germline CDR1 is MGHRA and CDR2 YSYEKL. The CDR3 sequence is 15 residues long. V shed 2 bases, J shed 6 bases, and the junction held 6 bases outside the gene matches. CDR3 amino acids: CASSQPGLAVSEQYF. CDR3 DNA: TGCGCCAGCAGCCAACCGGGACTAGCGGTCTCCGAGCAGTACTTC.

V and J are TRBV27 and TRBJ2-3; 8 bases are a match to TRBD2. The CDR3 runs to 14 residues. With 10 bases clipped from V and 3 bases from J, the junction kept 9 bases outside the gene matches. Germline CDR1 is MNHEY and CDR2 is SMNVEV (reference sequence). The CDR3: CATTVSGITDTQYF. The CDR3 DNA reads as TGTGCCACCACCGTTAGCGGGATTACAGATACGCAGTATTTT.

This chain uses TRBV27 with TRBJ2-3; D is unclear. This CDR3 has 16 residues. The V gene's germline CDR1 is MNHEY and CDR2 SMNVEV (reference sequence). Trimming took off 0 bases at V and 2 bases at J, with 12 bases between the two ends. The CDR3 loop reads CASSLSAGSPTDTQYF. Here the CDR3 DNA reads TGTGCCAGCAGTTTATCGGCCGGGTCCCCCACAGATACGCAGTATTTT.

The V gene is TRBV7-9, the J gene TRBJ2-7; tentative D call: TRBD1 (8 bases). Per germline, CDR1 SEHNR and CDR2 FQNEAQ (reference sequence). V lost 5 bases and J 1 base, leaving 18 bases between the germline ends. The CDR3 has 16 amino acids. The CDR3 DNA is TGTGCCAGCAGCCCTAATGGACAGGGACTATCCTACGAGCAGTACTTC. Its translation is CASSPNGQGLSYEQYF.

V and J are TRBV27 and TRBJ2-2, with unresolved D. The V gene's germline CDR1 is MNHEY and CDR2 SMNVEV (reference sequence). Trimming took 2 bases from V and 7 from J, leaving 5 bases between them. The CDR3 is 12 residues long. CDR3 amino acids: CASSLILGELFF. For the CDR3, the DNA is TGTGCCAGCAGTTTAATCCTCGGGGAGCTGTTTTTT.

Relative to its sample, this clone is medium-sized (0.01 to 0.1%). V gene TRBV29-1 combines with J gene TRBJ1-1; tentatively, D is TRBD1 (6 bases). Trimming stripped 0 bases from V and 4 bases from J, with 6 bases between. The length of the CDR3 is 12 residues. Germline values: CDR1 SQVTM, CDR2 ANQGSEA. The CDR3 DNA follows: TGCAGCGTTGAAGAGGGGGCCACTGAAGCTTTCTTT. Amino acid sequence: CSVEEGATEAFF.

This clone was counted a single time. The CDR3 here is CASSLGSRETQYF. DNA of the CDR3: TGTGCCAGCAGCTTAGGGTCGAGGGAGACCCAGTACTTC. The rearrangement links TRBV7-6 to TRBJ2-5; D gene uncertain. The V gene's germline CDR1 is SGHVS and CDR2 FNYEAQ. This CDR3 region has 13 residues. Trimming left V 1 base short and J 5 bases short, with 8 bases between.

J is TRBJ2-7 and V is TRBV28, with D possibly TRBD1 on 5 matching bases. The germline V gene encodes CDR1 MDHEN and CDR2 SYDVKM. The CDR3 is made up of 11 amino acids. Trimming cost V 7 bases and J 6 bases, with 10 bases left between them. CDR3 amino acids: CASKKGLEQYF. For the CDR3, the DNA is TGTGCCAGCAAAAAGGGGCTCGAGCAGTACTTC.

CDR3 in amino acids: CASNRKREETQYF. For the CDR3, the DNA is TGTGCCAGCAACCGAAAACGAGAAGAGACCCAGTACTTC. The chain couples TRBV7-9 to TRBJ2-5; D gene ambiguous. V was shortened by 7 bases and J by 3 bases, with 12 bases between the two germline ends. Germline CDR1 SEHNR, CDR2 FQNEAQ (reference sequence). The CDR3 has 13 residues.

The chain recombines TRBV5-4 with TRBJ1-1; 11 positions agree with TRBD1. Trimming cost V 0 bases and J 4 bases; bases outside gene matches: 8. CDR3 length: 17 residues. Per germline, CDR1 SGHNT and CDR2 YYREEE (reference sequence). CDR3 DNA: TGTGCCAGCAGCTTGGCCGCGGGACAGGGGGTAGTCACTGAAGCTTTCTTT. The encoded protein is CASSLAAGQGVVTEAFF.

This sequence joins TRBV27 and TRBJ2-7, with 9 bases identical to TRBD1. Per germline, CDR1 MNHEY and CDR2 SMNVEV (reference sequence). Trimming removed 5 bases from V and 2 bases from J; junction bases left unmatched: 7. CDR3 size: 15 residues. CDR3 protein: CASSPFGQGTYEQYF. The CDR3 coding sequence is TGTGCCAGCAGTCCATTCGGACAGGGGACCTACGAGCAGTACTTC.

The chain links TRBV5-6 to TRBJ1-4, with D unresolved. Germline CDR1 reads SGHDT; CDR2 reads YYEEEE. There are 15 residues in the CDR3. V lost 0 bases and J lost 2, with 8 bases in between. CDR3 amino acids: CASSLATVTNEKLFF. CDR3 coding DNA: TGTGCCAGCAGCTTGGCAACAGTTACTAATGAAAAACTGTTTTTT.

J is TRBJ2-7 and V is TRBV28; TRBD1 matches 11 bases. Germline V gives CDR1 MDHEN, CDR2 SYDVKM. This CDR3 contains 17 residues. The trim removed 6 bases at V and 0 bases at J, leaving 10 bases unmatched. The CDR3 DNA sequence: TGTGCCAGCAGCAATTTGGGACAGGGGGAAAGCTCCTACGAGCAGTACTTC. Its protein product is CASSNLGQGESSYEQYF.

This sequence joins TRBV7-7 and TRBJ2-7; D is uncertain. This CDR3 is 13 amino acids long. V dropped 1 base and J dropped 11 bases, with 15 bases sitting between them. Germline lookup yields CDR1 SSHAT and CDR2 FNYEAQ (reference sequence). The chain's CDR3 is CASSLGPVQAKYF. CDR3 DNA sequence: TGTGCCAGCAGCTTAGGGCCGGTTCAGGCTAAGTACTTC.